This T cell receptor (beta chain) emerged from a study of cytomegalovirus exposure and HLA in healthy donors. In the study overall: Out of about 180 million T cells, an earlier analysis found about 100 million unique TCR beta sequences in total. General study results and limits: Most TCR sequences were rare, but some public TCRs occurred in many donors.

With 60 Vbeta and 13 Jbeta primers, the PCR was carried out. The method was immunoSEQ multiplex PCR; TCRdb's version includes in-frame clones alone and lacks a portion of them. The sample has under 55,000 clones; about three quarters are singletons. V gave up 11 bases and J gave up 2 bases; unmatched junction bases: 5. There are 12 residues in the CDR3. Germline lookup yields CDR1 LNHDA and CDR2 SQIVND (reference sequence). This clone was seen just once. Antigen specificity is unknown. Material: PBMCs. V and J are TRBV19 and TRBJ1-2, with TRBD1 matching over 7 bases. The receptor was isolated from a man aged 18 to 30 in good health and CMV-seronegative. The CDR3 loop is CAGRDRNYGYTF. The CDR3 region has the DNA TGTGCCGGCCGGGACAGAAACTATGGCTACACCTTC.